The 21 T cell receptor beta chains below were found in one sample sequenced in a study of T cell changes during pregnancy in multiple sclerosis. Sequencing was performed with immunoSEQ multiplex PCR; in TCRdb, only in-frame clones are kept and a portion is missing. The table has tens of thousands of clones, about 95% seen once. The source material was peripheral blood, sampled in the third trimester of pregnancy. These receptors all stem from a female donor with multiple sclerosis, enrolled in a pregnancy study.

The V call is TRBV4-2, the J call TRBJ1-4; 8 nucleotides line up with TRBD1. Germline V gene lookup returns CDR1 LGHNA and CDR2 YNFKEQ. The CDR3 runs to 15 residues. V gave up 0 bases and J gave up 7 bases; unmatched junction bases: 4. The CDR3 nucleotides are TGTGCCAGCAGCCAAGATGCAGGGGGCAGTGAAAAACTGTTTTTT. This encodes CASSQDAGGSEKLFF.

The chain recombines TRBV4-2 with TRBJ1-3; D gene ambiguous. V lost 6 bases to trimming and J lost 2 bases, with 8 bases between them. The CDR3 consists of 13 residues. Germline CDR1 is LGHNA and CDR2 is YNFKEQ. CDR3 coding DNA: TGTGCCAGCAGGAGTTTGGCTGGAAACACCATATATTTT. Translated, it gives CASRSLAGNTIYF.

V usage is TRBV2 and J usage is TRBJ2-7; 7 bases fit TRBD1. In germline, CDR1 is SNHLY, CDR2 FYNNEI. V trimming: 2 bases; J trimming: 2 bases; junction bases outside the gene matches: 9. CDR3 size: 16 residues. CDR3 sequence (DNA): TGTGCCAGCAGTGAAACCAGACAGGGTCCCACCTACGAGCAGTACTTC. Encoded protein: CASSETRQGPTYEQYF.

V is TRBV27 and J is TRBJ1-2, with D unresolved. The germline gives CDR1 MNHEY, CDR2 SMNVEV (reference sequence). The CDR3 is made up of 15 amino acids. V was pared by 5 bases and J by 3 bases, with 16 bases between. The CDR3 DNA sequence: TGTGCCAGCAGTACCTCCATCGGGTTTGACTATGGCTACACCTTC. Translating it yields CASSTSIGFDYGYTF.

To note about this clone: Other DNA sequences in this specimen translate into the identical CDR3. The chain recombines TRBV20-1 with TRBJ2-7, with a possible D match to TRBD2 (5 bases). The CDR3 is 11 amino acids. Germline CDR1 and CDR2: DFQATT and SNEGSKA (reference sequence). Trimming cost V 6 bases and J 4 bases, with 10 bases left between them. In DNA, the CDR3 is TGCAGTGCACCCCGAGGGTACGAGCAGTACTTC. Translated, it gives CSAPRGYEQYF.

The chain couples TRBV5-5 to TRBJ1-4; 9 nucleotides align to TRBD1. After removal of 4 bases from V and 8 bases from J, the junction contained 12 bases not matched to a gene. The CDR3 extends over 16 amino acids. Germline V lookup: CDR1 SGHKS, CDR2 YYEKEE (reference sequence). CDR3 sequence (DNA): TGTGCCAGCAGCCTAGGTCCGGGACAGGGTCCCGAAAAACTGTTTTTT. Translating gives CASSLGPGQGPEKLFF.

This clone was counted a single time. The rearrangement links TRBV30 to TRBJ2-7; 7 nucleotides align to TRBD1. V gave up 4 bases and J gave up 0 bases; unmatched junction bases: 9. Germline loops: CDR1 GTSNPN, CDR2 SVGIG (reference sequence). The CDR3 runs 15 residues. CDR3 nucleotides: TGTGCCTGGACCGGGACAGCGAGAAGCTCCTACGAGCAGTACTTC. Amino acids: CAWTGTARSSYEQYF.

The chain recombines TRBV15 with TRBJ2-1; the match to TRBD2 covers 16 bases. Per the germline V gene, CDR1 is LNHNV and CDR2 is YYDKDF (reference sequence). The CDR3 length is 17 residues. V trimming: 6 bases; J trimming: 4 bases; junction bases outside the gene matches: 6. This CDR3 reads CATRSGLAGGPYNEQFF. CDR3 sequence (DNA): TGTGCCACCAGGTCGGGACTAGCGGGGGGGCCATACAATGAGCAGTTCTTC.

To note about this clone: One end of the junction does not line up with germline, which may come from a read error. V is TRBV7-7 and J is TRBJ1-3; weak D call: TRBD1 (5 bases). The germline V gene has CDR1 SSHAT and CDR2 FNYEAQ (reference sequence). The CDR3 length is 15 residues. CDR3 amino acids: CASSLGEGTGNTIYF. The CDR3 nucleotides are TGTGCTAGCAGCTTAGGGGAGGGAACTGGAAACACCATATATTTT.

The genes are TRBV2 and TRBJ1-2, with D tentatively TRBD1 (5 bases). The CDR3 is made up of 16 amino acids. V lost 5 bases and J 7 bases, leaving 23 bases between the germline ends. Germline CDR1 SNHLY, CDR2 FYNNEI. CDR3 region: CASSSGRELDGRGYTF. The CDR3 DNA reads as TGTGCCAGCAGTTCAGGCAGGGAACTTGACGGTCGTGGCTACACCTTC.

The J gene is TRBJ2-1, the V gene TRBV9; D might be TRBD2 (7 bases). The V end was cut by 4 bases, the J end by 3 bases, with 17 bases between. Germline lookup yields CDR1 SGDLS and CDR2 YYNGEE. This CDR3 is built from 16 residues. The CDR3 loop reads CASSSRTGGHYNEQFF. The CDR3 region has the DNA TGTGCCAGCAGCTCACGGACGGGGGGCCACTACAATGAGCAGTTCTTC.

The genes are TRBV7-9 and TRBJ1-1; no reliable D call. This CDR3 contains 15 residues. CDR1 is SEHNR and CDR2 is FQNEAQ in the germline V gene (reference sequence). V dropped 6 bases and J dropped 1 base, with 15 bases sitting between them. The CDR3 DNA reads as TGTGCCAGCAGACCTTCGCGGAGGCAGAACACTGAAGCTTTCTTT. Translated: CASRPSRRQNTEAFF.

J is TRBJ2-3 and V is TRBV9; 11 bases align to TRBD2. CDR1 is SGDLS, CDR2 YYNGEE, per germline. V trimming: 0 bases; J trimming: 5 bases; junction bases outside the gene matches: 5. The CDR3 runs 16 residues. CDR3 sequence reads: CASSVDSGGEEDTQYF. CDR3 in DNA: TGTGCCAGCAGCGTAGATAGCGGGGGGGAAGAAGATACGCAGTATTTT.

V gene TRBV6-5 combines with J gene TRBJ2-1, with 11 nucleotides matching TRBD2. There are 15 residues in the CDR3. The junction had 6 bases not matched to a gene; V was cut back by 6 bases and J by 5 bases. Looked up from germline, CDR1 is MNHEY and CDR2 is SVGAGI. The CDR3 DNA sequence: TGTGCCAGCAGCCCTAGCGGGGGGACTGACAATGAGCAGTTCTTC. Translated, it gives CASSPSGGTDNEQFF.

This sequence joins TRBV5-1 and TRBJ1-6; maybe TRBD1 (6 bases). Deletions cut 3 bases from V and 6 bases from J, with 10 bases between. CDR3 length: 14 amino acids. The V gene's germline CDR1 is SGHRS and CDR2 YFSETQ. The CDR3 region is CASSSTGFNSPLHF. In DNA, the CDR3 is TGCGCCAGCAGCTCTACAGGGTTTAATTCACCCCTCCACTTT.

The rearrangement joins TRBV7-8 to TRBJ2-7; 10 bases fit TRBD1. Germline assignment: CDR1 SGHVS and CDR2 FQNEAQ. With 6 bases clipped from V and 7 bases from J, the junction kept 12 bases outside the gene matches. This CDR3 region has 15 residues. CDR3 nucleotides: TGTGCCAGCAGGGAAGACAGGGGGCCTTCGAGTGAGCAGTACTTC. Its translation is CASREDRGPSSEQYF.

The chain carries TRBV2 and TRBJ1-4, with D tentatively TRBD1 (5 bases). V lost 3 bases and J 3 bases, leaving 8 bases between the germline ends. The germline CDR1 and CDR2 sequences are SNHLY and FYNNEI. The CDR3 extends over 14 amino acids. CDR3: CASSEYRSNEKLFF. The CDR3 nucleotides read TGTGCCAGCAGTGAGTACAGGTCTAATGAAAAACTGTTTTTT.

DNA for the CDR3: TGTGCCAGCAGCCTACATACAGGCGTCGATAATTCACCCCTCCACTTT. Amino acids: CASSLHTGVDNSPLHF. The chain employs TRBV27 and TRBJ1-6; perhaps TRBD1 as D (5 bases). V lost 6 bases to trimming and J lost 5 bases, with 17 bases between them. Germline V gene lookup returns CDR1 MNHEY and CDR2 SMNVEV (reference sequence). The CDR3 loop spans 16 amino acids.

This chain links TRBV6-6 with TRBJ2-1; 8 bases align to TRBD1. Germline assignment: CDR1 MNHNY and CDR2 SVGAGI (reference sequence). J gave up 6 bases and V 7 bases, and 8 bases lay outside the gene matches. The CDR3 covers 14 residues. CDR3 DNA: TGTGCCAGCACTGCAGGGGGCTATAGCAATGAGCAGTTCTTC. It yields the protein CASTAGGYSNEQFF.

V gene TRBV27 combines with J gene TRBJ1-2; 11 bases match TRBD1. This CDR3 is 16 amino acids long. The V gene end was trimmed by 5 bases and the J gene end by 12 bases; junction bases not matched to a gene: 17. Per the germline V gene, CDR1 is MNHEY and CDR2 is SMNVEV (reference sequence). CDR3 sequence reads: CASSLRSTGDRGFNTF. The CDR3 nucleotides are TGTGCCAGCAGTCTCCGTTCGACGGGGGACAGGGGGTTTAACACCTTC.

The chain employs TRBV11-3 and TRBJ2-7, with 8 bases aligning to TRBD1. The length of the CDR3 is 14 residues. CDR1 is SGHNT and CDR2 is YENEEA in the germline V gene. Trimming cost V 4 bases and J 6 bases; bases outside gene matches: 8. The CDR3 DNA reads as TGTGCCAGCAGCTCAGGGGGCTGGGATACCGAGCAGTACTTC. Amino acid sequence: CASSSGGWDTEQYF.